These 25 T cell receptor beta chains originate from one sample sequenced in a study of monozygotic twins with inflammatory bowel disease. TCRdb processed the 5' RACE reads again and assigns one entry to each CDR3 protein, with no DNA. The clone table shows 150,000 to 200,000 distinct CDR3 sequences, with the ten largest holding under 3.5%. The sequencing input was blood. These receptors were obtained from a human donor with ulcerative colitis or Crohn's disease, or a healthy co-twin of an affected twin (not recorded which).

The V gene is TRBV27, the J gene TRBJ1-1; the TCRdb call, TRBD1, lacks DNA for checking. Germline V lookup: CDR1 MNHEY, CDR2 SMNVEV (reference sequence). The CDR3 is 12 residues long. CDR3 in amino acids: CASSQGFAEAFF.

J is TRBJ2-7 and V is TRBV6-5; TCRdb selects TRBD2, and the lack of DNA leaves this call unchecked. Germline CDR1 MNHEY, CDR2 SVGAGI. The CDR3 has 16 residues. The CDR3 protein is CASSYSWPSGSYEQYF.

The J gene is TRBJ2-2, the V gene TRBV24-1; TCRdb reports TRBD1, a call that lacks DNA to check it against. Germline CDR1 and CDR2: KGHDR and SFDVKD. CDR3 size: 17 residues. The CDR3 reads CATSDPTRQGDTGELFF.

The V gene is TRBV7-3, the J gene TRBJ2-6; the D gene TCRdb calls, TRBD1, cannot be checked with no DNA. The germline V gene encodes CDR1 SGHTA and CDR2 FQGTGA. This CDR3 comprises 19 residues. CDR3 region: CASSWNGGQGRAGANVLTF.

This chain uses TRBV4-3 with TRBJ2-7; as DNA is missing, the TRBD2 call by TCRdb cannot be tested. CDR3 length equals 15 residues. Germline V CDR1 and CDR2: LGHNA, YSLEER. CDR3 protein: CASSQGLAAAYEQYF.

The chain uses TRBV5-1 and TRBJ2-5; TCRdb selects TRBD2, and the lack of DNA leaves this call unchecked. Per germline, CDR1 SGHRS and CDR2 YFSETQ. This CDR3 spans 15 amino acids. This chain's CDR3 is CASSLTSGKGETQYF.

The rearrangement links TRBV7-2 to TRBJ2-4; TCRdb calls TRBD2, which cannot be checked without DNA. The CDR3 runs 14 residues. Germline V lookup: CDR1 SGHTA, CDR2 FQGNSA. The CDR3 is CASSLEWREDIQYF.

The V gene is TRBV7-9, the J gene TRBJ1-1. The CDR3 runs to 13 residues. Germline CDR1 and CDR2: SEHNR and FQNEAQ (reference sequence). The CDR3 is CASSLGPVGEAFF.

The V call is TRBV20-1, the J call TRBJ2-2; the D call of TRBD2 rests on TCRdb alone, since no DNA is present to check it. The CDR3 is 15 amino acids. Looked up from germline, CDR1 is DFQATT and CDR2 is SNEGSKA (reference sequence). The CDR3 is CSARMTTANTGELFF.

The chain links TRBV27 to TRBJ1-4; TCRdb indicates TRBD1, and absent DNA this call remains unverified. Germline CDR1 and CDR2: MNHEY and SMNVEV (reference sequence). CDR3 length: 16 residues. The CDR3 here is CTSSLKGTSTNEKLFF.

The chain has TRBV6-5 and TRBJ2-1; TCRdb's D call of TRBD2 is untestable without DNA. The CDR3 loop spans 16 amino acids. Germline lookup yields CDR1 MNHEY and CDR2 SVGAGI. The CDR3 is CASSYSRLANYNEQFF.

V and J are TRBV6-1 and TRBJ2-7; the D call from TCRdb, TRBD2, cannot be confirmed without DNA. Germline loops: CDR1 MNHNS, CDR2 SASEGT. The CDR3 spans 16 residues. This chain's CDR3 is CASSRTTSGRAEEQYF.

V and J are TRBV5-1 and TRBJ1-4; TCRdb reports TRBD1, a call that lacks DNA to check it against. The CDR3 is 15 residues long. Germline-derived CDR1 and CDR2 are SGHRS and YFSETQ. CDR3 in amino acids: CASSATGGENEKLFF.

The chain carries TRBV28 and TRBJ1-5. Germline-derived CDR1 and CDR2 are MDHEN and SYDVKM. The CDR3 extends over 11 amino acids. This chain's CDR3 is CASSSTLPQHF.

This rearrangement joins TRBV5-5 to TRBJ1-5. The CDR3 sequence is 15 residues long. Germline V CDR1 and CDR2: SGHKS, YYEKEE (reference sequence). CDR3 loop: CASSLVGRVDQPQHF.

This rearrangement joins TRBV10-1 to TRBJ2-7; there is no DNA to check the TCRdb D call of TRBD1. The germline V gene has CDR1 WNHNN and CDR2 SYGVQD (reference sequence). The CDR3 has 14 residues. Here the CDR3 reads CASSPTGNSHEQYF.

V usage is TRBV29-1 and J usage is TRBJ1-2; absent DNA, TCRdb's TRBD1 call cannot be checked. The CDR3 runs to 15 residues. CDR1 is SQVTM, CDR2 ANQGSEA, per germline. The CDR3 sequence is CSVGYRVLSNYGYTF.

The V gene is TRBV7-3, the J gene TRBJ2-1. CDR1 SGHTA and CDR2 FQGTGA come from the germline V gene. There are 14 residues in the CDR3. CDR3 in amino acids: CASSPGGPHNEQFF.

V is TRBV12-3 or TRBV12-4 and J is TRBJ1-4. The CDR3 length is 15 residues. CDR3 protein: CASSTGASLGEKLFF.

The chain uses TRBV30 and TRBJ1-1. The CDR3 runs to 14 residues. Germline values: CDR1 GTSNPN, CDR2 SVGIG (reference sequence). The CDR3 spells CAWSTPYWNTEAFF.

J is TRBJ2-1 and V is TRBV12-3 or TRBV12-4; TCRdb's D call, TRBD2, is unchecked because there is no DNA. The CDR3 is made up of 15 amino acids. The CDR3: CASSLTSGPYNEQFF.

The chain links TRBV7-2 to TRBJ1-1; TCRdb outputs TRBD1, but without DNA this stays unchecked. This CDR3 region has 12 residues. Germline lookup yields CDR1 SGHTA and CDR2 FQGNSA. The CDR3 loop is CASSLRATEAFF.

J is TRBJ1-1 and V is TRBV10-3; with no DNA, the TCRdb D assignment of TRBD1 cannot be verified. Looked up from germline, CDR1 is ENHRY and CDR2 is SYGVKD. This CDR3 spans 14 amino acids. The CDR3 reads CAISESRGNTEAFF.

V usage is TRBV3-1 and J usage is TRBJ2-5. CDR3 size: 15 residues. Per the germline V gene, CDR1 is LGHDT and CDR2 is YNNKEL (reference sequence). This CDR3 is CASSQDVVPQETQYF.

CDR3 sequence reads: CAISDGLYPTDTQYF. This chain joins TRBV10-3 and TRBJ2-3. In germline, CDR1 is ENHRY, CDR2 SYGVKD. The CDR3 contains 15 residues.